This T cell receptor beta chain was sequenced for a study of T cell responses to AZD1222 COVID-19 vaccine. This CDR3 contains 14 residues. CDR1 and CDR2 from the germline V gene are GTSNPN and SVGIG (reference sequence). The V end was cut by 3 bases, the J end by 0 bases, with 11 bases between. Study-level findings and limits: Baseline testing showed seropositivity in only six or seven AZD1222 recipients. Donor demographics were predominantly white British with a female majority; clonal diversity may be underestimated.

TCRdb's table, derived via immunoSEQ multiplex PCR, lists solely in-frame clones and lacks some. Among 120,000 to 150,000 clones listed, 90% were seen once. Second-dose timings of about 4 or about 12 weeks were pooled. With respect to this clone: What it recognizes is unknown.

The source material was peripheral blood, sampled 28 days after the second AZD1222 dose. This chain uses TRBV30 with TRBJ1-2; D is undetermined. This clonotype was obtained from an adult who received the AZD1222 COVID-19 vaccine. The chain's CDR3 is CAWSVQGTNYGYTF. The DNA for the CDR3 is TGTGCCTGGAGCGTTCAAGGAACTAACTATGGCTACACCTTC.